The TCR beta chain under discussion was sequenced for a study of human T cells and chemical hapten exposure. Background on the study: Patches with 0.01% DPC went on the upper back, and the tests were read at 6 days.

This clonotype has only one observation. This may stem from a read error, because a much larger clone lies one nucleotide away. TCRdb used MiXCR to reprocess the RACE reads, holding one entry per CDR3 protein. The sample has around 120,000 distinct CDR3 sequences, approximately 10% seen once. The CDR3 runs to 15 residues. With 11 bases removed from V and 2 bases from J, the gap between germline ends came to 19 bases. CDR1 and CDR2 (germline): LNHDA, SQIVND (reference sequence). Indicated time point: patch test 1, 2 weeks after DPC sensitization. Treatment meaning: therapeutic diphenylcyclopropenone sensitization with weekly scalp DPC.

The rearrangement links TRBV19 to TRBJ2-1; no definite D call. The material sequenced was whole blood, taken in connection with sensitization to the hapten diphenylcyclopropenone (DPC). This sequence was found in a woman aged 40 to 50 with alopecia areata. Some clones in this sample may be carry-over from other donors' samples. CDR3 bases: TGTGCCCGGCCGCCGACACGGCTCCCCTACAATGAGCAGTTCTTC. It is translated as CARPPTRLPYNEQFF.